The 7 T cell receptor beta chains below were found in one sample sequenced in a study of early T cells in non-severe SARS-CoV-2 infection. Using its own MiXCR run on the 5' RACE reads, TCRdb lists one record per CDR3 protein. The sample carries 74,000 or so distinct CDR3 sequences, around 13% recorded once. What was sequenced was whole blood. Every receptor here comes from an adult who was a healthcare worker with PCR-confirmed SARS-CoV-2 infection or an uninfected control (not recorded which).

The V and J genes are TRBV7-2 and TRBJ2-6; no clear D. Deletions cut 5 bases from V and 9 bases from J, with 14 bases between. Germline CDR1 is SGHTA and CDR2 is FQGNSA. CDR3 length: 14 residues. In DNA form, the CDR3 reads TGTGCCAGCAGCCCCCCCGGGCAAATCAACGTCCTGACTTTC. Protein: CASSPPGQINVLTF.

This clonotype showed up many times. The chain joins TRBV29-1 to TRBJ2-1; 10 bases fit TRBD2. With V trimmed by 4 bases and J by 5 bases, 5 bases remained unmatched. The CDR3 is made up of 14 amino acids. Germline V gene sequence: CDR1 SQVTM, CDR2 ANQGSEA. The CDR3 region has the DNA TGCAGCGTTGTCAGGCTAGCGGGAGACAATGAGCAGTTCTTC. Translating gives CSVVRLAGDNEQFF.

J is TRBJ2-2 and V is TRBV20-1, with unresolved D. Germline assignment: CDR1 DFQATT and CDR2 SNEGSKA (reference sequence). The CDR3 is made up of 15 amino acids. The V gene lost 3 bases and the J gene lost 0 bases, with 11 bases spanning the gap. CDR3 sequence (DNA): TGCAGTGCTAGGAAGTCTGAAACGAACACCGGGGAGCTGTTTTTT. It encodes CSARKSETNTGELFF.

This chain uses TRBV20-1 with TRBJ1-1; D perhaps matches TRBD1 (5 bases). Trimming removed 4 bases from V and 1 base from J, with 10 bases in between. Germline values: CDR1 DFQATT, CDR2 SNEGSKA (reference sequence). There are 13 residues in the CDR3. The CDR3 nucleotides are TGCAGTGCTAAACAGGTCTCGAACACTGAAGCTTTCTTT. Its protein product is CSAKQVSNTEAFF.

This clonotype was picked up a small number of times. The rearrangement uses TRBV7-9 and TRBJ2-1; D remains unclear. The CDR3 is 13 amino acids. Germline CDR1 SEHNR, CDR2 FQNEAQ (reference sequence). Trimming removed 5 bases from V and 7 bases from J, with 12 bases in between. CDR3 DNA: TGTGCCAGCAGCCACGAGCCGCGTAATGAGCAGTTCTTC. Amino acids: CASSHEPRNEQFF.

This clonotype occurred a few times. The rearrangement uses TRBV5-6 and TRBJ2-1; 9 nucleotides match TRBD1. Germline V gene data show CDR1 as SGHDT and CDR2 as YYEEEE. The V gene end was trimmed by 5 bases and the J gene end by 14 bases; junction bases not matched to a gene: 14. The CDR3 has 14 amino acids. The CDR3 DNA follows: TGTGCCAGCAGTACCGGGACAGGGCCCCTAAGGGAGTTCTTC. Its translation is CASSTGTGPLREFF.

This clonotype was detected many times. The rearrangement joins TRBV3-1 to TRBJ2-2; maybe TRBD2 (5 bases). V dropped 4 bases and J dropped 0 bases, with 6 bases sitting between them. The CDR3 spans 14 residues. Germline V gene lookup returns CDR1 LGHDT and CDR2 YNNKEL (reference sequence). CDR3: CASSPGTNTGELFF. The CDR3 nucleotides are TGTGCCAGCAGCCCGGGGACGAACACCGGGGAGCTGTTTTTT.